A selection of T cell receptor beta chains follows, all from one sample in a study of Ad26.COV2.S vaccination and SARS-CoV-2 variants. Produced via immunoSEQ multiplex PCR; TCRdb's table is partial and in-frame only. Seen here are approximately 350,000 clones, 83% observed once, and the top ten hold approximately 7.8%. The sequences come from peripheral blood, collected in a trial of Ad26.COV2.S vaccine versus placebo. Receptors originate from a person aged 18-60 years who received the Ad26.COV2.S COVID-19 vaccine or a placebo. The CDR3 runs from the conserved cysteine through the conserved F or W. Only some rows state a clone size, as once, few, many or a class for expanded clones.

>TRBJ1-1|TRBV2|-
CASSPTLRGPISRQTEAFF
>TRBJ1-4|TRBV7-3|-
CASSLGPGGEKLFF
>TRBJ2-5|TRBV5-4|-
CASSWGETQYF
>TRBJ1-2|TRBV6-5|-
CASSSQGQSGYTF
>TRBJ1-2|TRBV9|-
CASSVDTGAVYGYTF
>TRBJ2-3|TRBV5-6|-
CASSLGSDTQYF
>TRBJ1-1|TRBV7-9|-
CASSLAENTEAFF
>TRBJ1-1|TRBV19|-
CASSIGQVGLSNTEAFF
>TRBJ1-1|TRBV7-2|-
CASSSRGNLGKGPEAFF
>TRBJ2-5|TRBV20-1|few
CSASLGETQYF
>TRBJ2-1|TRBV5-1|-
CASSPTSGPINEQFF
>TRBJ2-2|TRBV27|-
CASSVDRNTGELFF
>TRBJ1-1|TRBV3-1/TRBV3-2|few
CASSQGNTGRFF
>TRBJ1-1|TRBV6-5|-
CASRWDRGHTEAFF
>TRBJ1-2|TRBV9|-
CASSALGEGISYGYTF
>TRBJ1-6|TRBV5-1|few
CASSYLRGRDSPLHF
>TRBJ1-2|TRBV15|once
CATTPGQREGYTF
>TRBJ2-7|TRBV27|-
CASSSLAGFEYF
>TRBJ1-1|TRBV9|-
CASSPLVNTEAFF
>TRBJ2-1|TRBV4-1|-
CASSQPLGDRGLNEQFF
>TRBJ2-2|TRBV7-2|few
CASSLVRTRNTGELFF
>TRBJ1-4|TRBV25-1|-
CASRGGGHEKLFF
>TRBJ2-1|TRBV6-5|few
CACSAYNEQFF
>TRBJ2-3|TRBV4-1|-
CASSRTGQEADTQYF
>TRBJ2-4|TRBV7-2|-
CASSRGSGTGGIQYF
>TRBJ2-2|TRBV6-5|-
CASSYRRTAPLGELFF
>TRBJ1-2|TRBV5-6|-
CASSLSPGGYTF
>TRBJ2-1|TRBV27|-
CASSEKVGGRPGEQFF
>TRBJ2-1|TRBV11-3|-
CASSPRVGGPGNEQFF
>TRBJ1-1|TRBV5-4|-
CASSPQSGTGGRAEAFF
>TRBJ2-7|TRBV19|-
CASTQGANEQYF
>TRBJ2-7|TRBV30|-
CAWSVGLAGDYEQYF
>TRBJ2-1|TRBV4-3|-
CASSQRAGGEQFF
>TRBJ2-7|TRBV19|-
CASSSGWNEQYF
>TRBJ1-1|TRBV12-3/TRBV12-4|-
CASSTMGTEAFF
>TRBJ1-5|TRBV30|-
CAWRAGRLQPQHF
>TRBJ1-1|TRBV28|-
CASSSSDNTEAFF
>TRBJ2-1|TRBV5-4|once
CASSLAGGAYNEQFF
>TRBJ2-7|TRBV18|-
CASSPDRVYEQYF
>TRBJ2-5|TRBV15|-
CATSRGRTSGFQETQYF